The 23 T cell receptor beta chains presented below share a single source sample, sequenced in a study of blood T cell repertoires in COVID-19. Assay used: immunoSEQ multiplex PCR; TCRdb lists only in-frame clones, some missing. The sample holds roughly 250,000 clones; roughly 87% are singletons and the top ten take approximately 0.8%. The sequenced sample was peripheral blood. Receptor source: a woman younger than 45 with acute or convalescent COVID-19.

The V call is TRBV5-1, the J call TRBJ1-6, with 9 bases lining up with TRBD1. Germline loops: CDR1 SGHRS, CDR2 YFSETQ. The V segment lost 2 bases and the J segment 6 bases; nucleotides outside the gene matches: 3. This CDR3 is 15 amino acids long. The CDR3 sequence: CASSFGGQGNSPLHF. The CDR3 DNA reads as TGCGCCAGCAGCTTTGGGGGACAGGGTAATTCACCCCTCCACTTT.

Here the CDR3 DNA reads TGTGCCAGCGTCCGGGACAGGGGGGGCAATGAGCAGTTCTTC. Encoded protein: CASVRDRGGNEQFF. The rearrangement joins TRBV6-5 to TRBJ2-1; the match to TRBD1 covers 11 bases. The CDR3 consists of 14 residues. Germline-derived CDR1 and CDR2 are MNHEY and SVGAGI. Trimming cost V 8 bases and J 6 bases; bases outside gene matches: 6.

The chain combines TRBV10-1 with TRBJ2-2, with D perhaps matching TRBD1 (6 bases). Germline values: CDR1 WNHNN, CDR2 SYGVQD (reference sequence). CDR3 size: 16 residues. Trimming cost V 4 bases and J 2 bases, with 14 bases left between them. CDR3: CASSGPGHFNTGELFF. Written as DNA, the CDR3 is TGCGCCAGCAGTGGGCCGGGACACTTTAACACCGGGGAGCTGTTTTTT.

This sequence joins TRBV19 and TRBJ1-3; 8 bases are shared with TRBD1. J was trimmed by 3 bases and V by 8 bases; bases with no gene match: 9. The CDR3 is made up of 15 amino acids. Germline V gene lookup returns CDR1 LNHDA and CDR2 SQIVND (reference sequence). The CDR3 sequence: CASGQGRRIGNTIYF. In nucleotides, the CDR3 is TGTGCCAGTGGACAGGGACGCAGGATTGGAAACACCATATATTTT.

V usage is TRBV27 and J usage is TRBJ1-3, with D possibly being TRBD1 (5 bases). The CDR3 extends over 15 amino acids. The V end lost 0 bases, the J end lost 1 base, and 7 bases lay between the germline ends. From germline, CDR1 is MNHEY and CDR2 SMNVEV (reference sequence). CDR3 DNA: TGTGCCAGCAGTTTATCAGGGGCTTCTGGAAACACCATATATTTT. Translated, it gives CASSLSGASGNTIYF.

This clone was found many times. The CDR3 protein is CASSYSWQGITEAFF. The CDR3 nucleotides read TGTGCCAGCAGTTACTCATGGCAGGGGATCACTGAAGCTTTCTTT. The genes are TRBV6-6 and TRBJ1-1, with a tentative D call TRBD1 (6 bases). Trimming removed 0 bases from V and 4 bases from J, with 12 bases in between. The germline V gene has CDR1 MNHNY and CDR2 SVGAGI (reference sequence). This CDR3 has 15 residues.

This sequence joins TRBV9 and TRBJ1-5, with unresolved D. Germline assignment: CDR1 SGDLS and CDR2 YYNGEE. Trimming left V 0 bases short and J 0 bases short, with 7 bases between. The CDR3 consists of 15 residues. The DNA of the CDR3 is TGTGCCAGCAGCGTAGGAGGATATAGCAATCAGCCCCAGCATTTT. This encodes CASSVGGYSNQPQHF.

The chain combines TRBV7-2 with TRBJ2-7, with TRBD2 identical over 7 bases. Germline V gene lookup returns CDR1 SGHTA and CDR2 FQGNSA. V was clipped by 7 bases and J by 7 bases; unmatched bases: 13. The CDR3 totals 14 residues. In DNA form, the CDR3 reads TGTGCCAGCATGCAACCGGGACTACCGTGGGAGCAGTACTTC. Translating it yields CASMQPGLPWEQYF. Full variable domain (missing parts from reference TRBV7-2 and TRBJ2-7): GAGVSQSPSNKVTEKGKDVELRCDPISGHTALYWYRQSLGQGLEFLIYFQGNSAPDKSGLPSDRFSAERTGGSVSTLTIQRTQQEDSAVYLCASMQPGLPWEQYFGPGTRLTVT.

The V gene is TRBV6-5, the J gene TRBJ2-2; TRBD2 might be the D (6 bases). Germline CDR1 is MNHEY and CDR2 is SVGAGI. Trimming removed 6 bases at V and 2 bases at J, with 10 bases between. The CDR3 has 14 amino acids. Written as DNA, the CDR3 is TGTGCCAGCAGGACGGGAGTAAACACCGGGGAGCTGTTTTTT. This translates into CASRTGVNTGELFF.

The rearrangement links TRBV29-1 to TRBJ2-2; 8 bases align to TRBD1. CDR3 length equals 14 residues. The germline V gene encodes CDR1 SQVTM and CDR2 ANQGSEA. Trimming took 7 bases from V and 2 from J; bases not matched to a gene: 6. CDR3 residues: CSGGGQGNTGELFF. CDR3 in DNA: TGCAGCGGTGGCGGACAGGGTAACACCGGGGAGCTGTTTTTT.

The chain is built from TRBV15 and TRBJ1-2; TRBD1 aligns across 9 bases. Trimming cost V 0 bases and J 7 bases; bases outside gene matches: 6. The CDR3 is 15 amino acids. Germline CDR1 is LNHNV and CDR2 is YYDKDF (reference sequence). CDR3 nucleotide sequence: TGTGCCACCAGCAGAGATTCCGGGACAGGGCGTGGCTACACCTTC. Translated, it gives CATSRDSGTGRGYTF.

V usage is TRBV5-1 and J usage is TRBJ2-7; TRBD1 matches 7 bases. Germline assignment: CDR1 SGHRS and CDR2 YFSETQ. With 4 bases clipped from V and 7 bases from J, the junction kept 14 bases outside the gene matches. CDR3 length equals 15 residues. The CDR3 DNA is TGCGCCAGCAGCCAACAGGGGAACTCCCAGGGGGAGCAGTACTTC. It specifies CASSQQGNSQGEQYF. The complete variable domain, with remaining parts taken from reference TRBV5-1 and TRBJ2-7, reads KAGVTQTPRYLIKTRGQQVTLSCSPISGHRSVSWYQQTPGQGLQFLFEYFSETQRNKGNFPGRFSGRQFSNSRSEMNVSTLELGDSALYLCASSQQGNSQGEQYFGPGTRLTVT.

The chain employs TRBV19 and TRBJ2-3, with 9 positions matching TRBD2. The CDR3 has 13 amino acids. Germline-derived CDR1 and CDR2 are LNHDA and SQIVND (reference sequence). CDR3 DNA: TGTTCTTCTAGGGGGACTAGCCGGGATACGCAGTATTTT. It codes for CSSRGTSRDTQYF.

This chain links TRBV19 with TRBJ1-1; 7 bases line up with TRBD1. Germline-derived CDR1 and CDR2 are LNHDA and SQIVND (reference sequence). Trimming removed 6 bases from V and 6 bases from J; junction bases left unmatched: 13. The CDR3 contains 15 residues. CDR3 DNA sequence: TGTGCCAGTAGGGGGACCCAGGGGGTGGAGGCTGAAGCTTTCTTT. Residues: CASRGTQGVEAEAFF.

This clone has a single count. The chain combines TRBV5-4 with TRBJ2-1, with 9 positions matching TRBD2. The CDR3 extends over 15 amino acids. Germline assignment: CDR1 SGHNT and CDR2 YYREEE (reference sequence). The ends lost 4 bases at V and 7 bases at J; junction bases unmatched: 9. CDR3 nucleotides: TGTGCCAGCAGCCTTGGGACTAGCCAGGTTAATGAGCAGTTCTTC. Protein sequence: CASSLGTSQVNEQFF.

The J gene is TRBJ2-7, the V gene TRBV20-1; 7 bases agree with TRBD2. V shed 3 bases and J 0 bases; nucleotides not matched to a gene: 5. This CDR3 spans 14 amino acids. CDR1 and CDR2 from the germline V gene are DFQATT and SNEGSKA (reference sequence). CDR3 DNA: TGCAGTGCTAGTGCTAGCGGAAACTCCTACGAGCAGTACTTC. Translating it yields CSASASGNSYEQYF.

CDR3 sequence: CASNFGYEQFF. Written as DNA, the CDR3 is TGTGCCAGTAATTTCGGTTATGAGCAGTTCTTC. V gene TRBV19 combines with J gene TRBJ2-1; D gene uncertain. Trimming removed 7 bases from V and 8 bases from J, with 9 bases in between. The CDR3 is 11 amino acids. The V gene's germline CDR1 is LNHDA and CDR2 SQIVND (reference sequence).

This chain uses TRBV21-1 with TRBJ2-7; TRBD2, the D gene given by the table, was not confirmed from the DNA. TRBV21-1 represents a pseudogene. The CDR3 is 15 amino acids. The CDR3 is CASSKVSGSSYEQYF. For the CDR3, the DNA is TGTGCCAGCAGCAAAGTAAGCGGGAGCTCCTACGAGCAGTACTTC.

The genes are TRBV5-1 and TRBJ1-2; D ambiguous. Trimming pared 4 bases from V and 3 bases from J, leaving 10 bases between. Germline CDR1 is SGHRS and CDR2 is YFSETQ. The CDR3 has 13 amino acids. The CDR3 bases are TGCGCCAGCAGCCACGACACCGACTATGGCTACACCTTC. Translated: CASSHDTDYGYTF.

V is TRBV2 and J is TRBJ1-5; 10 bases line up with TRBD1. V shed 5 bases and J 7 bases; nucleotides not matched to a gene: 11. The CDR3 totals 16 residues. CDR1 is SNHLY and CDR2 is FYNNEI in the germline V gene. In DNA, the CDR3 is TGTGCCAGCAGTCCCCCGGGACAGGGGCGAGGACAGCCCCAGCATTTT. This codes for CASSPPGQGRGQPQHF.

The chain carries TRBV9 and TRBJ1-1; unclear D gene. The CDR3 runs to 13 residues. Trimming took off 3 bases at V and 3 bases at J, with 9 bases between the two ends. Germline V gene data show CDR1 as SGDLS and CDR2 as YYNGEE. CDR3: CASSGAGDTEAFF. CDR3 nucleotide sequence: TGTGCCAGCAGCGGGGCGGGAGACACTGAAGCTTTCTTT. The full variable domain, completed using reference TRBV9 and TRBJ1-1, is DSGVTQTPKHLITATGQRVTLRCSPRSGDLSVYWYQQSLDQGLQFLIQYYNGEERAKGNILERFSAQQFPDLHSELNLSSLELGDSALYFCASSGAGDTEAFFGQGTRLTVV.

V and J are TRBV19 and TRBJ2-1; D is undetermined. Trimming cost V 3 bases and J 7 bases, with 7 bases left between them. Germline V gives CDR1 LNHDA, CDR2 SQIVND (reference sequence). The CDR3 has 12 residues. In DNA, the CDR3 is TGTGCCAGTAGTATCCCCAGAAATGAGCAGTTCTTC. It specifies CASSIPRNEQFF. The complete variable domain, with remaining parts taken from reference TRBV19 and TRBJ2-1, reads DGGITQSPKYLFRKEGQNVTLSCEQNLNHDAMYWYRQDPGQGLRLIYYSQIVNDFQKGDIAEGYSVSREKKESFPLTVTSAQKNPTAFYLCASSIPRNEQFFGPGTRLTVL.

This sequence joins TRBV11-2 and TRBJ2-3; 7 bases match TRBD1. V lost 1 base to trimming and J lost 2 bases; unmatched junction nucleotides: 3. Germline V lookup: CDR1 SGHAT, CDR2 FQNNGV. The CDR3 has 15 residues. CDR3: CASSLGQGTTDTQYF. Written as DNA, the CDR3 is TGTGCCAGCAGCTTAGGACAGGGAACCACAGATACGCAGTATTTT. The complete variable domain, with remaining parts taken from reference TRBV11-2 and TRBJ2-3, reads EAGVAQSPRYKIIEKRQSVAFWCNPISGHATLYWYQQILGQGPKLLIQFQNNGVVDDSQLPKDRFSAERLKGVDSTLKIQPAKLEDSAVYLCASSLGQGTTDTQYFGPGTRLTVL.